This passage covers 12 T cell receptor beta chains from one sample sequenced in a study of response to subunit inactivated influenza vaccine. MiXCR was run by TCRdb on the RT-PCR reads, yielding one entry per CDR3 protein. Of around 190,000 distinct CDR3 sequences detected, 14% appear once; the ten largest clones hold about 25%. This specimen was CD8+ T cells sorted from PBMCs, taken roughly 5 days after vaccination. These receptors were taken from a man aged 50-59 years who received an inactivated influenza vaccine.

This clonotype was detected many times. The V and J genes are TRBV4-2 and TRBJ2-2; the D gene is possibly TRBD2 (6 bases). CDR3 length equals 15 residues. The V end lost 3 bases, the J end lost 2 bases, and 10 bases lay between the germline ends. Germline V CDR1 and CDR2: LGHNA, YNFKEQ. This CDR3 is CASSQGTSNTGELFF. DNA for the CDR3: TGTGCCAGCAGCCAGGGAACTAGCAACACCGGGGAGCTGTTTTTT.

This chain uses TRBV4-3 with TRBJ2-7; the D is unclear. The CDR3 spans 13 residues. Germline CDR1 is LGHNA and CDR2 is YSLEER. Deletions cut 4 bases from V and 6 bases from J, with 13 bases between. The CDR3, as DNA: TGCGCCAGCAGCCCGTCACCCGGCCCCGAGCAGTACTTC. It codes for CASSPSPGPEQYF.

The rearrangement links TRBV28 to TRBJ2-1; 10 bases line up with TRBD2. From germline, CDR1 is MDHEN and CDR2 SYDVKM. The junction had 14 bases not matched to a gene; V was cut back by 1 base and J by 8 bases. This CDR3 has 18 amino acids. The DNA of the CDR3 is TGTGCCAGCAGTTTATTACCAGCGGGAGGGACCATTTGGGATGAGCAGTTCTTC. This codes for CASSLLPAGGTIWDEQFF.

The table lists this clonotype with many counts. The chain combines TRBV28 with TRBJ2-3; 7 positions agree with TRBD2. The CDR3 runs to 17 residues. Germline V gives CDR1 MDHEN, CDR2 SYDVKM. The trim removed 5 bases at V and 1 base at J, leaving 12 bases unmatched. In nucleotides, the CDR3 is TGTGCCAGCAGTCCCTGGGATGGGGGGGAACGCACAGATACGCAGTATTTT. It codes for CASSPWDGGERTDTQYF. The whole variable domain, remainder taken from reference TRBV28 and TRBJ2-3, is DVKVTQSSRYLVKRTGEKVFLECVQDMDHENMFWYRQDPGLGLRLIYFSYDVKMKEKGDIPEGYSVSREKKERFSLILESASTNQTSMYLCASSPWDGGERTDTQYFGPGTRLTVL.

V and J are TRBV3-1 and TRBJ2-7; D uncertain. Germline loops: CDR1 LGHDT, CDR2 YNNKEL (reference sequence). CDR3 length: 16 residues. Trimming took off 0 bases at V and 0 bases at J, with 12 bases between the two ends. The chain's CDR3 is CASSQDPKSYSYEQYF. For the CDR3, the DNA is TGTGCCAGCAGCCAAGATCCTAAAAGTTACTCCTACGAGCAGTACTTC.

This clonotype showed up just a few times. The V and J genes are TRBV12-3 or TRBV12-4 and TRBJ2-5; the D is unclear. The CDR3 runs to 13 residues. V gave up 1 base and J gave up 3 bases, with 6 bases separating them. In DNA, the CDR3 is TGTGCCAGCAGTTTAGTTAGAAAAGAGACCCAGTACTTC. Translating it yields CASSLVRKETQYF.

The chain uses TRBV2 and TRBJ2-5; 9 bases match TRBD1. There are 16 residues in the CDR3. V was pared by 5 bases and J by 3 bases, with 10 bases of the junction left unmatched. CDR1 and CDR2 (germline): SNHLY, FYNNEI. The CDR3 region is CASSYTGTGPKETQYF. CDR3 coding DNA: TGTGCCAGCAGTTACACCGGGACAGGGCCCAAAGAGACCCAGTACTTC.

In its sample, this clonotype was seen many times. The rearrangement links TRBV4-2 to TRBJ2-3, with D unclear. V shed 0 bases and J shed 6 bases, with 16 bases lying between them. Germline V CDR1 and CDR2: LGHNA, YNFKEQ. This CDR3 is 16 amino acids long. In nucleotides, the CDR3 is TGTGCCAGCAGCCAAGATAAGGGTGGGGTCTCGGATACGCAGTATTTT. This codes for CASSQDKGGVSDTQYF.

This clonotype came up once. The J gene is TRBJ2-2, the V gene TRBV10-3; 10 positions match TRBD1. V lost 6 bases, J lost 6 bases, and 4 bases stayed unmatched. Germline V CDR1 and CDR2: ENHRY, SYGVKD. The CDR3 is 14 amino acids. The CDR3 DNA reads TGTGCCATCAGCCCCGGGACAGGGGCCGGGGAGCTGTTTTTT. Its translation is CAISPGTGAGELFF.

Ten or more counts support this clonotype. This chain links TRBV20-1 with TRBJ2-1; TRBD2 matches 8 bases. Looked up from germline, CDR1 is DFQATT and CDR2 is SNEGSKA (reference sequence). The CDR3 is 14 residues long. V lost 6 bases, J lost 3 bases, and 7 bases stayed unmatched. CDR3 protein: CSADSGIGYNEQFF. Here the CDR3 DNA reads TGCAGTGCGGATAGCGGGATCGGCTACAATGAGCAGTTCTTC.

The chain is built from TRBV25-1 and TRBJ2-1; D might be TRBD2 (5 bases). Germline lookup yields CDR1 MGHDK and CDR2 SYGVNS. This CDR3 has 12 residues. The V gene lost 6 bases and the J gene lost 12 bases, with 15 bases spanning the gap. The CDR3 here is CASSERTIPQFF. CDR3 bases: TGTGCCAGCAGCGAGCGGACCATCCCGCAGTTCTTC.

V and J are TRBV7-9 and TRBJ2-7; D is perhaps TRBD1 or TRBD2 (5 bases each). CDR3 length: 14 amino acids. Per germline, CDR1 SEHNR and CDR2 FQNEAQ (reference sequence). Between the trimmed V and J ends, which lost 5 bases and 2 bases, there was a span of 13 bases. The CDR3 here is CASSNPGRPYEQYF. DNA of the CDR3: TGTGCCAGCAGCAATCCGGGACGGCCCTACGAGCAGTACTTC.